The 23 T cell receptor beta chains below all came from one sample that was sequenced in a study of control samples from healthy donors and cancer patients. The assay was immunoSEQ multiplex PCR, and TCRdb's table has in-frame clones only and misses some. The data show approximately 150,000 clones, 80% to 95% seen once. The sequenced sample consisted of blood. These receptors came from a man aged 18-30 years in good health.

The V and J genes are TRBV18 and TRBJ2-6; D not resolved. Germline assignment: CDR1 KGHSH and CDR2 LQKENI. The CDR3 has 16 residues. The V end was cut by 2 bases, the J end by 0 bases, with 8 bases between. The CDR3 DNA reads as TGTGCCAGCTCACCAGGAACCGGCTCTGGGGCCAACGTCCTGACTTTC. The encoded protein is CASSPGTGSGANVLTF.

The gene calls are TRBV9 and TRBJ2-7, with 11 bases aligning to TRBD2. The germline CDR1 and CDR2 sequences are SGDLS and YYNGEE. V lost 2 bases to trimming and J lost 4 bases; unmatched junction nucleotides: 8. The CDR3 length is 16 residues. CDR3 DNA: TGTGCCAGCAGCGTCTCTAGCGGGAGGTCTGGGTACGAGCAGTACTTC. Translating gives CASSVSSGRSGYEQYF.

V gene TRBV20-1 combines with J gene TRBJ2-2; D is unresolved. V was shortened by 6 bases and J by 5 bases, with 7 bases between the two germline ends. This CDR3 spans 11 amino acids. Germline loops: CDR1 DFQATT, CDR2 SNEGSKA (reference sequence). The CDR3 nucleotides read TGCAGTGCGGAGAGGACCGGGGAGCTGTTTTTT. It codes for CSAERTGELFF.

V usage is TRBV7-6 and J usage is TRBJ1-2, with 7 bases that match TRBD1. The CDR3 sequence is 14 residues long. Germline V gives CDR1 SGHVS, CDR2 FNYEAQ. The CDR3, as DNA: TGTGACCTAGGGCCGAGGGGGCGCGCCTATGGCTACACCTTC. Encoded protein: CDLGPRGRAYGYTF.

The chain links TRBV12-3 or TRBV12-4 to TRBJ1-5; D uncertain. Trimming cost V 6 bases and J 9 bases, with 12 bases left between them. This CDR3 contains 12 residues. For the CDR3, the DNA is TGTGCCAGCAGCACCCCCCCATGGCCCCAGCATTTT. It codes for CASSTPPWPQHF.

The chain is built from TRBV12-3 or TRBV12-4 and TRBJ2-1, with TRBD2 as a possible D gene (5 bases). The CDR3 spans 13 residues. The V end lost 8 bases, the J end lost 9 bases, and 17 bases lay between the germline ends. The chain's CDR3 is CASLRTAGGEQFF. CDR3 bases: TGTGCCAGCCTCCGGACTGCCGGAGGTGAGCAGTTCTTC.

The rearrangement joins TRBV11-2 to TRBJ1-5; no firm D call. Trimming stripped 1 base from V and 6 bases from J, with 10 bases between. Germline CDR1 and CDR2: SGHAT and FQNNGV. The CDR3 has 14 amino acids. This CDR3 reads CASSLGGFGQPQHF. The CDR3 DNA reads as TGTGCCAGCAGCTTAGGAGGGTTTGGTCAGCCCCAGCATTTT.

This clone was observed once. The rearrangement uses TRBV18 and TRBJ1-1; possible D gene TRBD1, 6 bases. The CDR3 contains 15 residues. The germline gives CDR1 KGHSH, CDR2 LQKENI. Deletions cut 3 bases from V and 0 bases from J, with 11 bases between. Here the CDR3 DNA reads TGTGCCAGCTCACCGGACAGCGAGATGAACACTGAAGCTTTCTTT. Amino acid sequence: CASSPDSEMNTEAFF.

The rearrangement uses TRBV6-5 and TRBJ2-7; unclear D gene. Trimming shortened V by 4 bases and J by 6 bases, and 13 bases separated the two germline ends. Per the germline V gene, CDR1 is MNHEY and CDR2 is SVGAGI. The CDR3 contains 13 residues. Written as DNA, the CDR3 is TGTGCCAGCAGTTGGTCCAGGTCGGGCGAGCAGTACTTC. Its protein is CASSWSRSGEQYF.

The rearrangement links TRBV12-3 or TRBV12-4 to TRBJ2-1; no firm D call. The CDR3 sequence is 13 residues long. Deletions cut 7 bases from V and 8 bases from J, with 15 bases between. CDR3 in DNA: TGTGCCAGCACCCGCTGGGGTTCGGATGAGCAGTTCTTC. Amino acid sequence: CASTRWGSDEQFF.

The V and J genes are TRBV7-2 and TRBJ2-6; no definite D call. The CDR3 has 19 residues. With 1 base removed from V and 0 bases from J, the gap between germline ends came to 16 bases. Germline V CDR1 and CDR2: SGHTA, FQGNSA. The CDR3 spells CASSLVPRTLFSGANVLTF. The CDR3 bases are TGTGCCAGCAGCTTAGTACCCCGAACACTGTTCTCTGGGGCCAACGTCCTGACTTTC.

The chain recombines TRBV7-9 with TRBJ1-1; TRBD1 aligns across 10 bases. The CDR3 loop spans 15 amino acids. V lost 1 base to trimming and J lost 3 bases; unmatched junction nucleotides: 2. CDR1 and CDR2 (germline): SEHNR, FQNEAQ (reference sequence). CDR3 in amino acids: CASSLGGTGDTEAFF. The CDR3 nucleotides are TGTGCCAGCAGCTTAGGTGGGACAGGGGACACTGAAGCTTTCTTT.

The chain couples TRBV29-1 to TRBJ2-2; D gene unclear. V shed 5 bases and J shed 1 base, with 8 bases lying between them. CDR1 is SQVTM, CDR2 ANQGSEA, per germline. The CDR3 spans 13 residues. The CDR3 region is CSVIGGNTGELFF. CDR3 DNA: TGCAGCGTTATCGGCGGGAACACCGGGGAGCTGTTTTTT.

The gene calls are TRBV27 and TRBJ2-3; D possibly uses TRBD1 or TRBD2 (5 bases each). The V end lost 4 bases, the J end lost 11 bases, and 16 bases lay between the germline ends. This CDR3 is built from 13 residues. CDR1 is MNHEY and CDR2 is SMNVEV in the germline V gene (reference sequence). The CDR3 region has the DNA TGTGCCAGCAGTTACCGATCGGGGACCTGGCAGTATTTT. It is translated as CASSYRSGTWQYF.

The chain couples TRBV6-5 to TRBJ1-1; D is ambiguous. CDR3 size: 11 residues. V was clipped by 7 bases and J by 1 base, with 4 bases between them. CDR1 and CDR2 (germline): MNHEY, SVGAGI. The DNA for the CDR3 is TGTGCCAGCACGTGGAACACTGAAGCTTTCTTT. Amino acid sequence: CASTWNTEAFF.

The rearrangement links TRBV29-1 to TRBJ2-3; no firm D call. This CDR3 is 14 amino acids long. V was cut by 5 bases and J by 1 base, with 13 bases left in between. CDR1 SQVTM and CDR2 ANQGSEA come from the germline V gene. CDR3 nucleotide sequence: TGCAGCGTTAAGGTAACGGGCGGCACAGATACGCAGTATTTT. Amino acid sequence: CSVKVTGGTDTQYF.

The CDR3 region has the DNA TGTGCCAGCAGCTTACGCCCCCTGGCGGGCAGGGTCACCTACGAGCAGTACTTC. Protein sequence: CASSLRPLAGRVTYEQYF. This sequence joins TRBV7-2 and TRBJ2-7, with D tentatively TRBD1 or TRBD2 (5 bases each). Per the germline V gene, CDR1 is SGHTA and CDR2 is FQGNSA. The CDR3 is made up of 18 amino acids. The V end was cut by 2 bases, the J end by 2 bases, with 22 bases between.

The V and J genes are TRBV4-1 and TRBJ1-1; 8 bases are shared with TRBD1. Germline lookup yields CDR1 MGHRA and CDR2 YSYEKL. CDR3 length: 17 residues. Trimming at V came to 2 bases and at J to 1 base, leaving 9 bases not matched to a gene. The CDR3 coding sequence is TGCGCCAGCAGCCAACCGGCCAGGGGGCGGACGAACACTGAAGCTTTCTTT. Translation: CASSQPARGRTNTEAFF.

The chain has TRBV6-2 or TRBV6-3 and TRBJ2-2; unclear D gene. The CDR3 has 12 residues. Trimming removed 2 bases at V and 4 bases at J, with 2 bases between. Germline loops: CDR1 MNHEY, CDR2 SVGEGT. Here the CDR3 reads CASSYGTGELFF. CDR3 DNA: TGTGCCAGCAGTTACGGCACCGGGGAGCTGTTTTTT.

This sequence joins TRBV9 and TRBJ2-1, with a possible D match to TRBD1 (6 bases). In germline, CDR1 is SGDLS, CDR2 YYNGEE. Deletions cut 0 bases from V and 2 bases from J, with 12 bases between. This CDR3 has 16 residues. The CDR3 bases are TGTGCCAGCAGCGTAGTTAGGGGGTCCCCCTACAATGAGCAGTTCTTC. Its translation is CASSVVRGSPYNEQFF.

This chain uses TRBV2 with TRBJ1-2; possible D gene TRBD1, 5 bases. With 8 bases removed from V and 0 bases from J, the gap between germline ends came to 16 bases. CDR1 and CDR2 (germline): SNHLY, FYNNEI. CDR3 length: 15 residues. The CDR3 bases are TGTGCCAGCCTGGACGAGGGGCCTGCTAACTATGGCTACACCTTC. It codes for CASLDEGPANYGYTF.

The CDR3 loop is CAWSVGQILFF. CDR3 DNA: TGTGCCTGGAGTGTAGGACAGATACTGTTTTTT. This rearrangement joins TRBV30 to TRBJ2-2; D might be TRBD1 (6 bases). Germline CDR1 GTSNPN, CDR2 SVGIG (reference sequence). V was cut by 0 bases and J by 14 bases, with 10 bases left in between. CDR3 length: 11 residues.

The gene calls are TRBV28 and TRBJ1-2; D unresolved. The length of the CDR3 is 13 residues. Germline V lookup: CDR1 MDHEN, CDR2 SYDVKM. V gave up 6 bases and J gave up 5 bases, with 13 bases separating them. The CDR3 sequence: CASSPGQRYGYTF. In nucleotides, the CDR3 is TGTGCCAGCAGCCCCGGGCAGAGATATGGCTACACCTTC.